This TCR beta chain was captured by sequencing in a study of blood T cell repertoires in COVID-19. This clone was observed once. This CDR3 is 14 amino acids long. The V gene's germline CDR1 is MNHNY and CDR2 SVGAGI (reference sequence). Trimming pared 4 bases from V and 4 bases from J, leaving 13 bases between. In the original analysis: Reference gene primer amplification gave nucleated cell count estimates. The protocol was immunoSEQ multiplex PCR, while the TCRdb copy is restricted to in-frame clones and leaves out a portion. Clone size and V and J calls were adopted from that table, with D and trimming inferred from the DNA. Among roughly 150,000 clones listed, around three quarters were seen once.

The J gene is TRBJ2-5, the V gene TRBV6-6; tentative D call: TRBD2 (5 bases). The clonotype originates from a woman in her 70s in a cohort exposed to, infected with or recovered from COVID-19 (not recorded which). The sequenced sample consisted of PBMCs or T cells enriched from blood (not recorded which). CDR3 amino acids: CASSFGVSGETQYF. CDR3 in DNA: TGTGCCAGCAGTTTCGGGGTATCGGGAGAGACCCAGTACTTC.